This T cell receptor (beta chain) was obtained from a study of PD-L1 blockade in urothelial cancer. Study conclusions and caveats: Better survival was predicted by below-median pretreatment blood TCR clonality.

Note on this clone: As yet, its antigen is unknown.

Germline lookup yields CDR1 MNHEY and CDR2 SVGAGI. The CDR3 length is 14 residues. The V and J ends lost 2 bases and 8 bases respectively, with 14 bases between them. Sequenced by immunoSEQ multiplex PCR; TCRdb stores in-frame clones only, minus some. The profile shows 20,000 to 25,000 clones, approximately 86% of them singletons. Time point reported: peripheral blood 6 weeks after treatment start. The number of samples from each patient was between 1 and 8, taken pretreatment and on-treatment. The source was PBMCs, collected around atezolizumab (anti-PD-L1) treatment. The chain has TRBV6-5 and TRBJ2-3; the D gene is possibly TRBD1 (6 bases). The origin of this receptor is a man between 65 and 85 years old with urothelial cancer. CDR3 nucleotide sequence: TGTGCCAGCAGTTACACACAGGGTTACCGTACGCAGTATTTT. Protein: CASSYTQGYRTQYF.